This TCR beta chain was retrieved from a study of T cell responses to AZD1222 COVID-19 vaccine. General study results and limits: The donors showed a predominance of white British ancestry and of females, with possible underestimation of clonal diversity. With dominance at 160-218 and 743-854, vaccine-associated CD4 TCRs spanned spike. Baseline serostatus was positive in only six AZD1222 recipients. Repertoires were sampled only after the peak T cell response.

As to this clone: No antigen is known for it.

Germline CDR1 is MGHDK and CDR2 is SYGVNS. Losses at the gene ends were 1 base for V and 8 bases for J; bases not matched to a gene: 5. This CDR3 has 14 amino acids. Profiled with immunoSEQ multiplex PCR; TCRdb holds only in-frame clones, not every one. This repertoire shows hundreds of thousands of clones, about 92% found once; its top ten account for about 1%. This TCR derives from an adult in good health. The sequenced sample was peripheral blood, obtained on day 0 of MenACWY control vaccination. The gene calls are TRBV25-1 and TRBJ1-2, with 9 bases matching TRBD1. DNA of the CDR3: TGTGCCAGCAGTGAATTCGGACAGGGGAAAGGCTACACCTTC. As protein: CASSEFGQGKGYTF.